Listed below are T cell receptor beta chains from one sample, sequenced in a study of T cells in Graves' hyperthyroidism and ophthalmopathy. TCRdb fed the multiplex PCR reads into MiXCR, producing one record per CDR3 protein. The sample holds roughly 380,000 distinct CDR3 sequences; 11% to 15% are singletons and the top ten take around 10%. Sequenced sample: blood. The receptors were gathered from a woman aged 55-70 years with Graves' hyperthyroidism. CDR3s include the opening cysteine and the closing phenylalanine or tryptophan. The order of the fields is J gene, V gene, clone size, D gene, CDR3 protein, CDR3 DNA. D genes are given only for firm matches. Clone size, where shown, is once, few, many, or a class for clones that have expanded.

TRBJ1-2 TRBV20-1 many . CSARDLGAGDILYGYTF TGCAGTGCTAGAGATCTGGGGGCAGGGGACATCCTCTATGGCTACACCTTC
TRBJ2-3 TRBV10-3 many TRBD1 CAIRAGTGSTDTQYF TGTGCCATCAGAGCCGGGACAGGTAGCACAGATACGCAGTATTTT
TRBJ1-1 TRBV29-1 . . CSACPTGMNTEAFF TGCAGCGCGTGCCCTACAGGGATGAACACTGAAGCTTTCTTT
TRBJ2-1 TRBV7-8 few TRBD1 CASSPTGGSSYNEQFF TGTGCCAGCAGCCCCACAGGGGGTAGCTCCTACAATGAGCAGTTCTTC
TRBJ1-2 TRBV5-1 . . CASSSPRLGYRYTF TGCGCCAGCAGCTCCCCCAGGCTGGGCTATCGCTACACCTTC
TRBJ2-7 TRBV18 . . CASSQSTGIYNEQYF TGTGCCAGCTCACAATCCACAGGGATTTACAACGAGCAGTACTTC
TRBJ1-3 TRBV30 . TRBD1 CAWSVTGGFGNTIYF TGTGCCTGGAGTGTGACAGGGGGCTTTGGAAACACCATATATTTT
TRBJ2-7 TRBV2 few . CASSEGTIYYEQYF TGTGCCAGCAGTGAAGGAACCATTTACTACGAGCAGTACTTC
TRBJ2-2 TRBV29-1 few TRBD2 CSVPGTTDTGELFF TGCAGCGTTCCCGGGACTACAGACACCGGGGAGCTGTTTTTT
TRBJ1-2 TRBV15 few . CATSRDIREGVYGYTF TGTGCCACCAGCAGAGATATCCGGGAAGGAGTCTATGGCTACACCTTC
TRBJ2-1 TRBV13 many . CASSPTLRGGPTYNEQFF TGTGCCAGCAGCCCGACGCTGCGGGGCGGACCAACCTACAATGAGCAGTTCTTC
TRBJ1-2 TRBV6-1 many . CATTQGGNGYTF TGTGCCACCACGCAGGGTGGGAATGGCTACACCTTC
TRBJ2-1 TRBV18 . TRBD2 CASSPGAGTYNEQFF TGTGCCAGCTCACCTGGAGCGGGAACATACAATGAGCAGTTCTTC
TRBJ2-1 TRBV10-3 many . CAISAQGGSYNEQFF TGTGCCATCAGTGCTCAGGGTGGCTCCTACAATGAGCAGTTCTTC
TRBJ2-7 TRBV28 many . CASSFGGRYEQYF TGTGCCAGCAGTTTTGGGGGAAGGTACGAGCAGTACTTC
TRBJ2-6 TRBV5-1 few TRBD1 CASSLVRTGANSGANVLTF TGCGCCAGCAGCTTGGTCCGGACAGGTGCCAATTCTGGGGCCAACGTCCTGACTTTC
TRBJ2-7 TRBV30 many TRBD2 CACSRTSGYEQYF TGTGCCTGTTCCCGGACTAGCGGCTACGAGCAGTACTTC
TRBJ2-4 TRBV11-2 many . CASSLWGAPKNIQYF TGTGCCAGCAGCTTATGGGGGGCTCCCAAAAACATTCAGTACTTC
TRBJ2-1 TRBV11-3 many TRBD2 CASSSTSGRGSYNEQFF TGTGCCAGCAGCTCGACTAGCGGGAGGGGGTCGTACAATGAGCAGTTCTTC
TRBJ1-2 TRBV27 many . CASSIRGVNGYTF TGTGCCAGCAGCATCCGGGGGGTCAATGGCTACACCTTC
TRBJ1-1 TRBV5-6 many TRBD1 CASSLTGGNTEAFF TGTGCCAGCAGCCTGACAGGGGGCAACACTGAAGCTTTCTTT
TRBJ1-1 TRBV20-1 few . CSAREPGDTEAFF TGCAGTGCTAGAGAACCAGGGGACACTGAAGCTTTCTTT
TRBJ2-1 TRBV10-3 many . CAISGRENYNEQFF TGTGCCATCAGTGGACGGGAGAACTACAATGAGCAGTTCTTC
TRBJ2-1 TRBV3-1 many . CASSHPSGVEQFF TGTGCCAGCAGCCATCCCAGCGGAGTTGAGCAGTTCTTC
TRBJ1-2 TRBV6-1 many . CASNVAGSNYGYTF TGTGCCAGCAACGTGGCCGGCAGTAACTATGGCTACACCTTC
TRBJ1-3 TRBV6-5 . . CASSYSQLGSGNTIYF TGTGCCAGCAGTTACTCGCAGCTGGGCTCTGGAAACACCATATATTTT
TRBJ2-5 TRBV6-1 many . CASSPIGTPQETQYF TGTGCCAGCAGCCCGATCGGGACACCCCAAGAGACCCAGTACTTC
TRBJ2-7 TRBV6-5 many . CASSYSTGYEQYF TGTGCCAGCAGTTACTCGACCGGCTACGAGCAGTACTTC
TRBJ2-1 TRBV7-9 many TRBD1 CASSLPRDRGPYNEQFF TGTGCCAGCAGCTTACCCCGGGACAGGGGGCCCTACAATGAGCAGTTCTTC
TRBJ2-1 TRBV3-1 many TRBD2 CASSSPGLAGRGEQFF TGTGCCAGCAGCTCGCCGGGACTAGCGGGAAGGGGTGAGCAGTTCTTC
TRBJ2-7 TRBV2 many . CASSEGLEPYEQYF TGTGCCAGCAGTGAGGGACTGGAACCCTACGAGCAGTACTTC
TRBJ2-5 TRBV5-1 few TRBD1 CASSLGQGGGETQYF TGCGCCAGCAGCTTAGGACAGGGAGGAGGAGAGACCCAGTACTTC
TRBJ2-5 TRBV7-9 . . CASSLNRLGRETQYF TGTGCCAGCAGCTTAAACCGACTAGGGAGGGAGACCCAGTACTTC
TRBJ1-3 TRBV11-3 many . CASSPGIFGNTIYF TGTGCCAGCAGCCCGGGAATATTTGGAAACACCATATATTTT
TRBJ1-3 TRBV13 . . CASSPRSSFGNTIYF TGTGCCAGCAGCCCCCGATCGTCTTTCGGAAACACCATATATTTT
TRBJ2-2 TRBV7-9 few TRBD2 CASNLAGGNTGELFF TGTGCCAGCAACTTAGCGGGAGGGAACACCGGGGAGCTGTTTTTT
TRBJ2-7 TRBV7-2 few TRBD2 CASSPGRGLAGGPYEQYF TGTGCCAGCAGCCCAGGGAGAGGGCTAGCGGGAGGGCCGTACGAGCAGTACTTC
TRBJ2-7 TRBV10-2 . . CASTSGHKNTYEQYF TGCGCCAGCACATCGGGACACAAAAACACCTACGAGCAGTACTTC
TRBJ2-2 TRBV11-2 . TRBD1 CASSPAGQGRSVGELFF TGTGCCAGCAGCCCTGCCGGACAGGGCCGTTCAGTCGGGGAGCTGTTTTTT